This is a list of T cell receptor beta chains from one sample in a study of blood T cell repertoires in COVID-19. Some clones are missing from TCRdb's copy, which holds only in-frame ones; the method was immunoSEQ multiplex PCR. This table holds 90,000 to 100,000 clones, around 84% found once. Sequencing used peripheral blood. These receptors all come from a woman aged 55-69 years with acute or convalescent COVID-19. Both conserved end residues are part of each CDR3. D genes are given only for firm matches. The size entry is marked missing in some rows and otherwise reads once, few, many or a size class.

d_call,j_call,v_call,clone_size,cdr3_aa,cdr3_nt
NA,TRBJ2-2,TRBV12-3/TRBV12-4,NA,CASSFGGELFF,TGTGCCAGCAGTTTCGGGGGGGAGCTGTTTTTT
NA,TRBJ2-2,TRBV7-2,few,CASSLAQFHTGELFF,TGTGCCAGCAGCTTAGCCCAATTTCACACCGGGGAGCTGTTTTTT
TRBD1,TRBJ2-7,TRBV11-2,NA,CASSSRGTGVSYEQYF,TGTGCCAGCAGCTCGCGCGGGACAGGAGTCTCCTACGAGCAGTACTTC
TRBD2,TRBJ2-5,TRBV9,NA,CASSVASSGGAQETQYF,TGTGCCAGCAGCGTAGCTTCTAGCGGGGGGGCCCAAGAGACCCAGTACTTC
NA,TRBJ1-5,TRBV6-5,NA,CASSYLQGRDQPQHF,TGTGCCAGCAGTTACCTTCAGGGGCGGGATCAGCCCCAGCATTTT
NA,TRBJ1-4,TRBV3-1/TRBV3-2,NA,CASSQRTRGKEMEKLFF,TGTGCCAGCAGCCAACGGACAAGGGGAAAGGAAATGGAAAAACTGTTTTTT
TRBD1,TRBJ2-4,TRBV3-1/TRBV3-2,NA,CASSQGTGLAKNIQYF,TGTGCCAGCAGCCAAGGGACAGGACTAGCCAAAAACATTCAGTACTTC
NA,TRBJ1-5,TRBV9,NA,CASSLSGEAPQHF,TGTGCCAGCAGCCTTTCGGGGGAGGCGCCCCAGCATTTT
NA,TRBJ2-2,TRBV2,NA,CASSVRRAFNTGELFF,TGTGCCAGCAGTGTCCGCAGGGCATTTAACACCGGGGAGCTGTTTTTT
TRBD2,TRBJ2-3,TRBV7-3,NA,CASSLRLSGGIHRTDTQYF,TGTGCCAGCAGCTTAAGGCTTAGCGGGGGCATCCATCGCACAGATACGCAGTATTTT
TRBD1,TRBJ1-3,TRBV2,few,CASIRQGNTGNTIYF,TGTGCCAGCATCCGACAGGGCAACACTGGAAACACCATATATTTT
NA,TRBJ1-6,TRBV9,NA,CASSSGTSNSPLHF,TGTGCCAGCAGCTCCGGGACATCAAATTCACCCCTCCACTTT
TRBD1,TRBJ1-5,TRBV7-7,NA,CASSLVSGTGYSNQPQHF,TGTGCCAGCAGCTTAGTCTCCGGGACAGGGTATAGCAATCAGCCCCAGCATTTT
NA,TRBJ1-2,TRBV2,NA,CASSEGRYSGYTF,TGTGCCAGCAGTGAAGGCAGGTACTCTGGCTACACCTTC
NA,TRBJ1-3,TRBV9,NA,CASSVESGVRNTIYF,TGTGCCAGCAGCGTAGAATCAGGGGTGCGGAACACCATATATTTT
TRBD2,TRBJ2-3,TRBV3-1/TRBV3-2,NA,CASSQAPSGGAPTDTQYF,TGTGCCAGCAGCCAAGCGCCTAGCGGGGGGGCCCCCACAGATACGCAGTATTTT
NA,TRBJ1-4,TRBV5-1,NA,CASRGGRNNEKLFF,TGCGCCAGCAGGGGGGGACGCAATAATGAAAAACTGTTTTTT